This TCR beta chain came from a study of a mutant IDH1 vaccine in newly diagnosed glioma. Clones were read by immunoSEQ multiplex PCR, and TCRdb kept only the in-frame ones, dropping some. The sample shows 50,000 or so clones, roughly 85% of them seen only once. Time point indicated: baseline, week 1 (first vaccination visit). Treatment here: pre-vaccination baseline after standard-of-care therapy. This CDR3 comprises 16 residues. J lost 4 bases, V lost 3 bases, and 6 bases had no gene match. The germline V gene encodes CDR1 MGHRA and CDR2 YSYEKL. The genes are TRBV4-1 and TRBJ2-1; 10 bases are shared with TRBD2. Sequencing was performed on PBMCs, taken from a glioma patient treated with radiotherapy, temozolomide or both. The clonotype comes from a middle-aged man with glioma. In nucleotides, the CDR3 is TGCGCCAGCAGCCAGTACCCGGGACTAGCGTACAATGAGCAGTTCTTC. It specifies CASSQYPGLAYNEQFF.